The 19 T cell receptor beta chains listed next were all sequenced from one sample in a study of regulatory T cells in long-lasting Graves disease. iRepertoire HTBI primers and Arm-PCR of CDR3 regions built TCR beta libraries. Via MiXCR, TCRdb re-called the multiplex PCR reads, giving one row per CDR3 protein. Among around 460,000 distinct CDR3 sequences, around a fifth were seen once, and the ten largest hold 6.5% to 9%. Time point meaning: persistent/refractory GD, antithyroid drugs over 5 years with positive TRAb. TCR sequences were obtained from RNA taken from PBMCs. Specimen: peripheral blood mononuclear cells (PBMCs), collected when the disease was refractory, from a patient treated with antithyroid drugs. Receptors were obtained from a female donor with Graves disease.

This clonotype occurred many times. The CDR3 bases are TGTGCCAGCAGTGAAGTTCCGGGGTTTGTTAACTATGGCTACACCTTC. It specifies CASSEVPGFVNYGYTF. The V gene is TRBV6-1, the J gene TRBJ1-2; D is unclear. Between the trimmed V and J ends, which lost 1 base and 1 base, there was a span of 13 bases. The CDR3 spans 16 residues. The germline CDR1 and CDR2 sequences are MNHNS and SASEGT.

Turning to this clonotype: A much larger clone differs by one base, so this may be a read error. This chain joins TRBV14 and TRBJ2-5; weak D call: TRBD1 (6 bases). The CDR3 has 13 amino acids. CDR1 is SGHDN and CDR2 is FVKESK in the germline V gene. The CDR3 region has the DNA TGTGCCAGACAATCAACAGGGCCAGAGACCCGGTACTTC. This gives the protein CARQSTGPETRYF. Full variable domain (outside the CDR3, taken from reference TRBV14 and TRBJ2-5): EAGVTQFPSHSVIEKGQTVTLRCDPISGHDNLYWYRRVMGKEIKFLLHFVKESKQDESGMPNNRFLAERTGGTYSTLKVQPAELEDSGVYFCARQSTGPETRYFGPGTRLLVL.

The gene calls are TRBV3-1 and TRBJ2-3; weak D call: TRBD2 (6 bases). CDR1 is LGHDT, CDR2 YNNKEL, per germline (reference sequence). V was trimmed by 3 bases and J by 9 bases, leaving 13 bases between them. This CDR3 region has 13 residues. As DNA, the CDR3 is TGTGCCAGCAGCCAGGACTTACTAGCCACGCAGTATTTT. Translating gives CASSQDLLATQYF.

There are many counts of this clonotype. The chain employs TRBV12-3 or TRBV12-4 and TRBJ1-2, with 8 bases identical to TRBD1. The CDR3 is made up of 15 amino acids. J gave up 3 bases and V 0 bases, and 3 bases lay outside the gene matches. The CDR3 DNA reads TGTGCCAGCAGTTTAGCGGAGGGACAGGACTATGGCTACACCTTC. Its protein is CASSLAEGQDYGYTF.

This clonotype showed up just a few times. The chain carries TRBV7-3 and TRBJ1-2, with D possibly matching TRBD1 (5 bases). V lost 1 base, J lost 8 bases, and 20 bases lay in between. The CDR3 runs 16 residues. Germline V gives CDR1 SGHTA, CDR2 FQGTGA. The CDR3 nucleotides are TGTGCCAGCAGCTTAAATGGCGGGCAGGGTGCCGAGGGCTACACCTTC. This sequence encodes CASSLNGGQGAEGYTF.

This clonotype was observed a few times. This chain links TRBV12-3 or TRBV12-4 with TRBJ2-2; perhaps TRBD1 as D (5 bases). V was clipped by 1 base and J by 4 bases, with 13 bases between them. The CDR3 length is 16 residues. CDR3 protein: CASSLGPGFITGELFF. CDR3 DNA: TGTGCCAGCAGTTTAGGGCCAGGGTTTATCACCGGGGAGCTGTTTTTT.

This clonotype was recorded a few times. The CDR3, as DNA: TGTGCCAGCAGCCAGGAAGATCAGCCCCAGCATTTT. Translated: CASSQEDQPQHF. V usage is TRBV7-2 and J usage is TRBJ1-5; D unresolved. The V and J ends lost 5 bases and 5 bases respectively, with 7 bases between them. Looked up from germline, CDR1 is SGHTA and CDR2 is FQGNSA. There are 12 residues in the CDR3.

This clonotype was observed many times. J is TRBJ1-5 and V is TRBV12-3 or TRBV12-4; the match to TRBD1 covers 7 bases. The CDR3 totals 15 residues. V lost 5 bases and J lost 2; bases outside the gene matches: 6. CDR3: CASSIDRAGNQPQHF. The DNA for the CDR3 is TGTGCCAGCAGTATCGACAGGGCGGGCAATCAGCCCCAGCATTTT.

This clonotype was detected many times. The V and J genes are TRBV28 and TRBJ2-7; D could derive from TRBD1 or TRBD2 (5 bases each). CDR3 size: 14 residues. The V end was cut by 2 bases, the J end by 2 bases, with 10 bases between. Germline values: CDR1 MDHEN, CDR2 SYDVKM. Here the CDR3 DNA reads TGTGCCAGCAGTTTAAGGGACCTGGCCTACGAGCAGTACTTC. Protein: CASSLRDLAYEQYF. The entire variable domain, with the rest obtained from reference TRBV28 and TRBJ2-7, is as follows: DVKVTQSSRYLVKRTGEKVFLECVQDMDHENMFWYRQDPGLGLRLIYFSYDVKMKEKGDIPEGYSVSREKKERFSLILESASTNQTSMYLCASSLRDLAYEQYFGPGTRLTVT.

In its sample, this clonotype was seen many times. This rearrangement joins TRBV6-1 to TRBJ1-5; TRBD1 aligns across 7 bases. V lost 6 bases and J lost 7; bases outside the gene matches: 9. CDR3 length: 14 residues. Per the germline V gene, CDR1 is MNHNS and CDR2 is SASEGT. The CDR3: CASRTDRLWQPQHF. The CDR3 bases are TGTGCCAGCAGGACGGACAGGCTATGGCAGCCCCAGCATTTT.

This clonotype was observed at least ten times. V and J are TRBV10-3 and TRBJ1-5; TRBD1 matches at 7 bases. This CDR3 region has 14 residues. Losses at the gene ends were 6 bases for V and 4 bases for J; bases not matched to a gene: 6. Germline CDR1 is ENHRY and CDR2 is SYGVKD. The CDR3 is CAISPTGSNQPQHF. For the CDR3, the DNA is TGTGCCATCAGCCCGACAGGGAGTAATCAGCCCCAGCATTTT.

This clonotype was seen repeatedly, ten times or more. V and J are TRBV29-1 and TRBJ2-5, with D unresolved. Germline assignment: CDR1 SQVTM and CDR2 ANQGSEA. The length of the CDR3 is 11 residues. The V and J ends lost 4 bases and 1 base respectively, with 4 bases between them. The CDR3 spells CSVGGQETQYF. The CDR3 DNA reads as TGCAGCGTTGGCGGCCAAGAGACCCAGTACTTC.

About this clonotype itself: This may come from a read error, since a much larger clone is one base off. The chain links TRBV6-9 to TRBJ1-5, with D possibly TRBD1 on 6 matching bases. V was shortened by 3 bases and J by 0 bases, with 18 bases between the two germline ends. The CDR3 has 18 amino acids. The germline CDR1 and CDR2 sequences are MNHGY and SVAAGI. The CDR3 loop is CASSYPGTRGLSNQPQHF. CDR3 DNA sequence: TGTGCCAGCAGTTACCCTGGGACAAGGGGACTTAGCAATCAGCCCCAGCATTTT.

This clonotype was found many times. The V gene is TRBV2, the J gene TRBJ1-4, with D uncertain. V shed 7 bases and J shed 3 bases, with 12 bases lying between them. The CDR3 covers 14 residues. The germline V gene has CDR1 SNHLY and CDR2 FYNNEI. The CDR3 is CASIAGIANEKLFF. CDR3 in DNA: TGTGCCAGCATAGCCGGGATAGCTAATGAAAAACTGTTTTTT.

This clonotype was recorded many times. J is TRBJ1-2 and V is TRBV12-3 or TRBV12-4; D uncertain. V lost 4 bases and J 3 bases, leaving 3 bases between the germline ends. CDR3 length: 11 amino acids. The CDR3 nucleotides read TGTGCCAGCAGTTCTTACTATGGCTACACCTTC. Amino acids: CASSSYYGYTF.

This clonotype was detected ten times or more. This chain connects TRBV12-3 or TRBV12-4 to TRBJ1-1, with no clear D. Trimming left V 5 bases short and J 5 bases short, with 15 bases between. CDR3 size: 14 residues. In DNA, the CDR3 is TGTGCCAGCAGTCCTGGTCCCCCGGCGACTGAAGCTTTCTTT. Amino acid sequence: CASSPGPPATEAFF.

This clonotype was seen only a few times. V usage is TRBV7-2 and J usage is TRBJ2-1, with D maybe TRBD2 (6 bases). The CDR3 sequence is 15 residues long. Germline lookup yields CDR1 SGHTA and CDR2 FQGNSA. Trimming pared 2 bases from V and 4 bases from J, leaving 12 bases between. CDR3 protein: CASSLLGGKYNEQFF. The CDR3 coding sequence is TGTGCCAGCAGCTTATTGGGCGGGAAATACAATGAGCAGTTCTTC.

Details on this clonotype: A far larger clone is one nucleotide away, so this likely arose from a read error. The V and J genes are TRBV7-2 and TRBJ2-7; 8 bases are shared with TRBD2. This CDR3 region has 17 residues. The germline V gene encodes CDR1 SGHTA and CDR2 FQGNSA. The CDR3 spells CASSLNLASGPAYEQCF. DNA of the CDR3: TGTGCCAGCAGCTTAAATCTAGCTAGCGGGCCTGCCTACGAGCAGTGCTTC.

Written as DNA, the CDR3 is TGTGCCAGCAGTGAGGGCAGTGTTTTGACAGATACGCAGTATTTT. Translation: CASSEGSVLTDTQYF. The genes are TRBV2 and TRBJ2-3; D unclear. V lost 3 bases, J lost 3 bases, and 13 bases lay in between. The CDR3 covers 15 residues. Germline CDR1 SNHLY, CDR2 FYNNEI.